Listed here are 13 T cell receptor beta chains from one sample, sequenced in a study of T cells in Graves' hyperthyroidism and ophthalmopathy. Researchers amplified the TCR beta CDR3 regions from RNA transcripts. HTBI primers drove first-round RT-PCR of the TCR CDR3. TCRdb re-called the multiplex PCR reads through MiXCR, storing one row per CDR3 protein. The table records around 490,000 distinct CDR3 sequences, about 20% of them present only once. The sequenced sample was blood. These receptors originate from a man aged 35 to 55 with Graves' ophthalmopathy.

This clonotype has at least ten counts. This chain connects TRBV7-2 to TRBJ2-5; D remains ambiguous. CDR1 and CDR2 from the germline V gene are SGHTA and FQGNSA. V lost 5 bases to trimming and J lost 7 bases, with 8 bases between them. The CDR3 has 11 residues. The CDR3 nucleotides read TGTGCCAGCAGCGTTGGGTCGACCCAGTACTTC. Amino acid sequence: CASSVGSTQYF.

Regarding this clonotype: A read error may explain this, as a much larger clone is one base away. The conserved phenylalanine or tryptophan normally closing the CDR3 is absent here, so this likely arose from a read error. The chain has TRBV6-2 or TRBV6-3 and TRBJ2-5; D is undetermined. The V end was cut by 6 bases, the J end by 3 bases, with 11 bases between. CDR1 is MNHEY and CDR2 is SVGEGT in the germline V gene. This CDR3 is 13 amino acids long. The CDR3 spells CASSPNPEETQYS. In DNA form, the CDR3 reads TGTGCCAGCAGCCCCAATCCCGAAGAGACCCAGTACTCC.

This clonotype was seen more than once but under ten times. The chain carries TRBV7-3 and TRBJ2-3; D possibly matches TRBD1 or TRBD2 (5 bases each). CDR3 size: 16 residues. CDR1 is SGHTA, CDR2 FQGTGA, per germline. V lost 2 bases and J 1 base, leaving 13 bases between the germline ends. The CDR3 loop reads CASSLLRDPRTDTQYF. In nucleotides, the CDR3 is TGTGCCAGCAGCTTATTAAGGGACCCCCGCACAGATACGCAGTATTTT.

This clonotype appeared a few times. DNA of the CDR3: TGCAGTGCCACCGGGACAGGGGGCGGTGATTGGGGCTACACCTTC. Translating gives CSATGTGGGDWGYTF. The rearrangement uses TRBV20-1 and TRBJ1-2; TRBD1 matches 12 bases. This CDR3 has 15 residues. Unmatched junction bases numbered 13, after V lost 6 bases and J lost 8 bases. Germline loops: CDR1 DFQATT, CDR2 SNEGSKA (reference sequence).

This clonotype was observed a few times. The V and J genes are TRBV27 and TRBJ2-1; tentatively, D is TRBD1 (6 bases). Trimming removed 7 bases at V and 7 bases at J, with 11 bases between. The CDR3 has 12 residues. CDR1 and CDR2 from the germline V gene are MNHEY and SMNVEV (reference sequence). In DNA form, the CDR3 reads TGTGCCAGCACCACAGGGTATAATGAGCAGTTCTTC. This codes for CASTTGYNEQFF.

This sequence joins TRBV19 and TRBJ2-1; 9 bases line up with TRBD2. Germline V CDR1 and CDR2: LNHDA, SQIVND (reference sequence). V lost 5 bases and J lost 1; bases outside the gene matches: 12. This CDR3 has 18 amino acids. CDR3 DNA: TGTGCCAGTAGTCCCCGGGTAGCGGGAGCTTTATCCTACAATGAGCAGTTCTTC. Protein product: CASSPRVAGALSYNEQFF.

V is TRBV9 and J is TRBJ1-2; 12 bases fit TRBD1. CDR3 length equals 15 residues. Germline-derived CDR1 and CDR2 are SGDLS and YYNGEE. The junction had 8 bases not matched to a gene; V was cut back by 5 bases and J by 6 bases. The CDR3 loop is CASRGQGAEVDGYTF. DNA of the CDR3: TGTGCCAGCAGGGGACAGGGGGCTGAGGTAGATGGCTACACCTTC.

This clonotype has ten or more counts. V is TRBV20-1 and J is TRBJ2-3; 7 bases map to TRBD2. V trimming: 0 bases; J trimming: 8 bases; junction bases outside the gene matches: 5. Germline V gene data show CDR1 as DFQATT and CDR2 as SNEGSKA (reference sequence). This CDR3 is built from 13 residues. Here the CDR3 reads CSARDLRLATQYF. As DNA, the CDR3 is TGCAGTGCTAGAGATTTGAGACTAGCTACGCAGTATTTT.

There are many counts of this clonotype. This sequence joins TRBV7-2 and TRBJ1-5, with 7 bases lining up with TRBD1. The CDR3 consists of 16 residues. Per germline, CDR1 SGHTA and CDR2 FQGNSA. V shed 6 bases, J shed 0 bases, and the junction held 8 bases outside the gene matches. The CDR3, as DNA: TGTGCCAGCAGTCCTCAGGGGGGCTATAGCAATCAGCCCCAGCATTTT. Translated: CASSPQGGYSNQPQHF.

This clonotype was picked up a small number of times. The chain links TRBV5-1 to TRBJ1-6; TRBD1 might be the D (5 bases). The CDR3 runs to 14 residues. Between the trimmed V and J ends, which lost 0 bases and 7 bases, there was a span of 8 bases. Germline CDR1 SGHRS, CDR2 YFSETQ. CDR3 sequence reads: CASSLAGNNSPLHF. The CDR3 region has the DNA TGCGCCAGCAGCTTGGCAGGGAACAATTCACCCCTCCACTTT.

This clonotype was counted between two and nine times. The CDR3 DNA reads as TGTGCCAGCAGTTCCCGAATGCCCCGGGACTCTGGGGCCAACGTCCTGACTTTC. Translation: CASSSRMPRDSGANVLTF. The chain combines TRBV27 with TRBJ2-6; D is possibly TRBD2 (5 bases). CDR3 length: 18 amino acids. Germline V gives CDR1 MNHEY, CDR2 SMNVEV (reference sequence). The V end was cut by 4 bases, the J end by 0 bases, with 16 bases between.

The chain combines TRBV5-1 with TRBJ2-2, with TRBD1 matching over 7 bases. CDR1 and CDR2 (germline): SGHRS, YFSETQ. The CDR3 is made up of 16 amino acids. V dropped 3 bases and J dropped 4; count of bases not matched to a gene: 9. CDR3 nucleotide sequence: TGCGCCAGCAGCTCTGAAGGGACAGTCCTCACCGGGGAGCTGTTTTTT. Amino acid sequence: CASSSEGTVLTGELFF. The full variable domain, its missing parts supplied by reference TRBV5-1 and TRBJ2-2, is KAGVTQTPRYLIKTRGQQVTLSCSPISGHRSVSWYQQTPGQGLQFLFEYFSETQRNKGNFPGRFSGRQFSNSRSEMNVSTLELGDSALYLCASSSEGTVLTGELFFGEGSRLTVL.

This clonotype was seen ten or more times. This sequence joins TRBV27 and TRBJ2-7; the match to TRBD1 covers 7 bases. The CDR3 loop spans 14 amino acids. Germline V gene data show CDR1 as MNHEY and CDR2 as SMNVEV (reference sequence). With V trimmed by 2 bases and J by 5 bases, 6 bases remained unmatched. The CDR3 DNA reads TGTGCCAGCAGTTTAAGGGCAGGGGGTCACGAGCAGTACTTC. Translation gives CASSLRAGGHEQYF.